This T cell receptor beta chain was identified during a study of T-cell memory formation after mild COVID-19. Germline lookup yields CDR1 SGHAT and CDR2 FQNNGV. CDR3 length: 15 residues. V lost 5 bases, J lost 1 base, and 12 bases lay in between. The table lists this clonotype with a few counts. TCRdb re-called the 5' RACE reads through MiXCR, storing one row per CDR3 protein. Here the sample spans approximately 570,000 distinct CDR3 sequences, over 15% being singletons. The chain combines TRBV11-2 with TRBJ2-1; D not resolved. The sequence was obtained from an adult woman who had mild COVID-19 (a few samples of this study predate the infection). Cell type and time point are not known. The specimen sequenced was PBMCs or a T cell subset sorted from them (not recorded which). The CDR3 DNA sequence: TGTGCCAGCAGCCCTTTGCTAGGTTCCTACAATGAGCAGTTCTTC. Protein: CASSPLLGSYNEQFF.